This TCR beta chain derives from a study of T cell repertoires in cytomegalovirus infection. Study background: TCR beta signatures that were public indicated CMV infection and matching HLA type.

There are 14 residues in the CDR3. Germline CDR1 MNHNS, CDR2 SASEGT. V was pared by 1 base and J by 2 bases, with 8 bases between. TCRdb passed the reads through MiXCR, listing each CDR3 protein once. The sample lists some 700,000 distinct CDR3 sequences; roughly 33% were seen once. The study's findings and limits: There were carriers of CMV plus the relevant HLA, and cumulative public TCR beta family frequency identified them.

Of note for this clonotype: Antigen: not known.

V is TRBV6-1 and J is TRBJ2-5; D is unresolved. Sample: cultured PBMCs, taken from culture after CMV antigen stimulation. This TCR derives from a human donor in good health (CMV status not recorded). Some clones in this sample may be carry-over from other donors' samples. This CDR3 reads CASSEDTVQETQYF. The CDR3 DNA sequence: TGTGCCAGCAGTGAAGACACTGTACAAGAGACCCAGTACTTC.